Reported below is one T cell receptor (beta chain). As yet, its antigen is unknown. Trimming shortened V by 5 bases and J by 5 bases, and 13 bases separated the two germline ends. Germline V gene sequence: CDR1 LNHDA, CDR2 SQIVND (reference sequence). CDR3 length: 14 residues. The entry originates in a study of shared clonotypes between healthy human individuals. For the study at large: With ages of 18 to 49, the donors were two women and three men.

The assay was immunoSEQ multiplex PCR, and TCRdb's table has in-frame clones only and misses some. The table includes over 750,000 clones, roughly 96% detected once. As defined, naive CD8 cells were CD45RO-negative and positively selected for CCR7, with terminally differentiated effector memory CD45RA+ cells excluded. Donors were healthy HIV-negative adults without recent acute infections or vaccinations. Points from the study as a whole: Lower generation probabilities were found for non-shared clonotypes than for those shared by all four donors.

The specimen sequenced was naive CD8+ T cells sorted from blood. The clonotype was recovered from a man aged 25 to 45 in good health. The V gene is TRBV19, the J gene TRBJ2-1; perhaps TRBD2 as D (5 bases). CDR3 sequence (DNA): TGTGCCAGTAGTGACGCGGAGGTCAACAATGAGCAGTTCTTC. This encodes CASSDAEVNNEQFF.